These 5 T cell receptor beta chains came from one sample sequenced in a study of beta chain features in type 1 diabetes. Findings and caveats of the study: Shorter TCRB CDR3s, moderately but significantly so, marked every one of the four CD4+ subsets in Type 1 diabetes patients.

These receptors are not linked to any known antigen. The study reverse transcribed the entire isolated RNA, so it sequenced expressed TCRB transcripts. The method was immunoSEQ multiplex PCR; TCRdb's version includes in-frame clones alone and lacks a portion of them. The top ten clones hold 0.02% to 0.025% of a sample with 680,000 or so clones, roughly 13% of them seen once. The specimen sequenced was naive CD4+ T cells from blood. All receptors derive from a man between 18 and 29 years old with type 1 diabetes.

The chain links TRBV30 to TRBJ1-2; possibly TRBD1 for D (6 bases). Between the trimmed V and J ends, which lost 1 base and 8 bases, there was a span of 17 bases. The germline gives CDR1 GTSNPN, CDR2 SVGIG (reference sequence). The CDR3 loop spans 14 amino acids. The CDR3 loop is CAWSAGHRPGGYTF. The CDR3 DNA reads TGTGCCTGGAGTGCGGGACACCGGCCGGGGGGCTACACCTTC.

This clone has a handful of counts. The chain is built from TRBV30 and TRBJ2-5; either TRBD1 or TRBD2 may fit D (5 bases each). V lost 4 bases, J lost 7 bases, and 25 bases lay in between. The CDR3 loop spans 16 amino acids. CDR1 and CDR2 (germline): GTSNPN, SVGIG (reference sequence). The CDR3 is CAWTPKGLRPGGTQYF. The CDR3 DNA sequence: TGTGCCTGGACTCCGAAGGGTCTCCGACCTGGGGGGACCCAGTACTTC.

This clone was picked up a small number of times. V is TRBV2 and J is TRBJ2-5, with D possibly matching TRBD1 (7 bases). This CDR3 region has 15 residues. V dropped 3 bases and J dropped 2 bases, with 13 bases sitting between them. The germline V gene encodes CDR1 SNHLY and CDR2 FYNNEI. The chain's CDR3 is CASSEQGGFQETQYF. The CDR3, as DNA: TGTGCCAGCAGTGAGCAGGGGGGCTTTCAAGAGACCCAGTACTTC.

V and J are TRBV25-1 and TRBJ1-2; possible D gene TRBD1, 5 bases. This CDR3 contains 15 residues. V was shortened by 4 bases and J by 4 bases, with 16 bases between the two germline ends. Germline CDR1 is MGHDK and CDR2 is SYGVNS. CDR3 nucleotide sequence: TGTGCCAGCAGTGGCGGAGGAGGGACGGCCTATGGCTACACCTTC. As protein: CASSGGGGTAYGYTF.

Here the CDR3 DNA reads TGCAGCGTCGCAAGCGGGGGAAGCTCCTACAATGAGCAGTTCTTC. Protein product: CSVASGGSSYNEQFF. The chain carries TRBV29-1 and TRBJ2-1; 8 nucleotides match TRBD2. In germline, CDR1 is SQVTM, CDR2 ANQGSEA. The CDR3 is 15 residues long. V lost 6 bases and J lost 0; bases outside the gene matches: 7.